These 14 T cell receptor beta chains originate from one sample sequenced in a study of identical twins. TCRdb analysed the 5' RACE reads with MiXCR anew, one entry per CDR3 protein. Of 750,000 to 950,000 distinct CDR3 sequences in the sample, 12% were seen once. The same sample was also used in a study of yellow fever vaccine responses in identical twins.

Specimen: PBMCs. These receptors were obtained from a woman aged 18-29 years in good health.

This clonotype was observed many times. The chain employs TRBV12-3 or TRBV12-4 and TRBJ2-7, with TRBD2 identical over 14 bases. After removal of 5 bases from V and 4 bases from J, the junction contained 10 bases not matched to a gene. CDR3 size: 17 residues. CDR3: CASSPGLAGGPFYEQYF. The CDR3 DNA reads TGTGCCAGCAGTCCTGGACTAGCGGGAGGCCCCTTTTACGAGCAGTACTTC.

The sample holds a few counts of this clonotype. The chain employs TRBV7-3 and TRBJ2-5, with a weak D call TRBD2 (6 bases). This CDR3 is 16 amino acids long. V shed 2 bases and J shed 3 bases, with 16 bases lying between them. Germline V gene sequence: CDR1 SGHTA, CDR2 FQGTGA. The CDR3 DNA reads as TGTGCCAGCAGCTTAGGCGGTAGCGGCCCGGAAGAGACCCAGTACTTC. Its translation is CASSLGGSGPEETQYF.

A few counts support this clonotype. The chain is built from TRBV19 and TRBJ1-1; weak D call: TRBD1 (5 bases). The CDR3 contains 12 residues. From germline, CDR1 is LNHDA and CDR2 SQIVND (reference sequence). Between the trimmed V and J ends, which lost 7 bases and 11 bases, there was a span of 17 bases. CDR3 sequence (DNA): TGTGCCAGTACTAGGGACCGCTCTCTTGCTTTCTTT. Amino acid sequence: CASTRDRSLAFF.

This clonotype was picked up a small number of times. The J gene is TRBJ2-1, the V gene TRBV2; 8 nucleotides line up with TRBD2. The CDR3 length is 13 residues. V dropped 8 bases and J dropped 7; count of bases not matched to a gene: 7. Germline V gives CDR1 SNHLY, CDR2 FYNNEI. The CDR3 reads CASFREGRNEQFF. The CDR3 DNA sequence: TGTGCCAGCTTTCGGGAGGGCAGGAATGAGCAGTTCTTC.

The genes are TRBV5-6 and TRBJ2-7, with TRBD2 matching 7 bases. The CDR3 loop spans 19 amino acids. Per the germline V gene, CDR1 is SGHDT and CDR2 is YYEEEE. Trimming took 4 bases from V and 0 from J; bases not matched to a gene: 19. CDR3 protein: CASSPHAAGERLSSYEQYV. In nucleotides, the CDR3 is TGTGCCAGCAGCCCCCACGCTGCGGGGGAGCGGCTGAGCTCCTACGAGCAGTACGTC.

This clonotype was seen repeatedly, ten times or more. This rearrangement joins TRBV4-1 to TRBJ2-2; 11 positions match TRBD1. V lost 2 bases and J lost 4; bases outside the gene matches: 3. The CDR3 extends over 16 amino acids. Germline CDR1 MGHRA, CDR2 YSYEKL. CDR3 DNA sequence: TGCGCCAGCAGCCAATCCGGGACAGGGGGCACCGGGGAGCTGTTTTTT. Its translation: CASSQSGTGGTGELFF.

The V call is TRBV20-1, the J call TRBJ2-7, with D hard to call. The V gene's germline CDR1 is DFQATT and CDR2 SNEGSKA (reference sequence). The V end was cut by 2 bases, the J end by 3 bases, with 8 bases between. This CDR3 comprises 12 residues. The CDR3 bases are TGCAGTGCTAGATTACAGCACTACGAGCAGTACTTC. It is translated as CSARLQHYEQYF.

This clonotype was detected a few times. The CDR3 spells CASSQGTGLPEKLFF. The DNA for the CDR3 is TGCGCCAGCAGCCAGGGGACAGGGTTACCTGAAAAACTGTTTTTT. This chain uses TRBV4-1 with TRBJ1-4; 9 bases fit TRBD1. The CDR3 loop spans 15 amino acids. Germline trimming cut 3 bases from V and 7 bases from J; bases unmatched to any gene: 6. Germline CDR1 is MGHRA and CDR2 is YSYEKL.

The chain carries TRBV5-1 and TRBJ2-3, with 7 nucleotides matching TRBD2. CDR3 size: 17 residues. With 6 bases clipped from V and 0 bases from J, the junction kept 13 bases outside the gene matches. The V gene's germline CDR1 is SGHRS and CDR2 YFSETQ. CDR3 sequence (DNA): TGCGCCAGCACTCTGGTGGCTAGCGGCCCTAGCACAGATACGCAGTATTTT. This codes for CASTLVASGPSTDTQYF.

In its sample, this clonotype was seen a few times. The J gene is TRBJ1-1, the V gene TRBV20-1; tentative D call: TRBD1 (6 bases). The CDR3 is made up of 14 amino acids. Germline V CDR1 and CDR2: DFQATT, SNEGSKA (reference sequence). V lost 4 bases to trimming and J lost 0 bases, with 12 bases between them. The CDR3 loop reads CSAKTDRLNTEAFF. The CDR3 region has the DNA TGCAGTGCTAAGACCGACAGGTTGAACACTGAAGCTTTCTTT.

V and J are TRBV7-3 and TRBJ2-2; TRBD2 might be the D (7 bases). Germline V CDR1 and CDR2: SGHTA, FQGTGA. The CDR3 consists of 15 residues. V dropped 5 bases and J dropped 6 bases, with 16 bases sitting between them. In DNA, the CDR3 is TGTGCCAGCAGCCCCCACGGGGGGCAGTCCGGGGAGCTGTTTTTT. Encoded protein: CASSPHGGQSGELFF.

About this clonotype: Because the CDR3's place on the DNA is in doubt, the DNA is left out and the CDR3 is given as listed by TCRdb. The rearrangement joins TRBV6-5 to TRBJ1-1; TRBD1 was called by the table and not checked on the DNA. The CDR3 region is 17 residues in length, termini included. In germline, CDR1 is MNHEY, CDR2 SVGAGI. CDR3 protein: CASSSSTGATARTEAFF.

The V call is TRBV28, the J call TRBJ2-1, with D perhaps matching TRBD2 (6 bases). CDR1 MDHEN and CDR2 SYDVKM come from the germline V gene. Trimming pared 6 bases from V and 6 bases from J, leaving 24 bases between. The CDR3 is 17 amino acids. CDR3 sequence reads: CASRSPREGRLVNEQFF. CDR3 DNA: TGTGCCAGCAGGAGTCCCAGGGAAGGGAGACTAGTCAATGAGCAGTTCTTC.

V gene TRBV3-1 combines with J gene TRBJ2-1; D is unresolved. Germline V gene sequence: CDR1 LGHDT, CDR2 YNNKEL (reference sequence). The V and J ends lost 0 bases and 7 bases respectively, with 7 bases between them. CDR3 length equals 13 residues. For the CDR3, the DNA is TGTGCCAGCAGCCAAGATTTGATAAATGAGCAGTTCTTC. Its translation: CASSQDLINEQFF.